The following is a T cell receptor beta chain sequence with its context. Its antigen is unknown. Primers for the PCR totalled 60 Vbeta and 13 Jbeta. Generated by immunoSEQ multiplex PCR, the TCRdb table keeps only in-frame clones and is missing some. The sample gives approximately 140,000 clones, 60% to 85% of which show up once; 3% is in the top ten. The sample belongs to a study of cytomegalovirus exposure and HLA in healthy donors. Whole-study findings and limits: On later analysis, the bulk of CMV-associated TCR beta chains appeared to be HLA-restricted. In a later analysis, an Asian-associated ancestry cluster reportedly showed fewer N-insertions than the roughly 700-donor mean. Follow-up analysis later connected one missense variant in DCLRE1C with trimming of TCR beta V- and J-genes.

Trimming pared 2 bases from V and 4 bases from J, leaving 17 bases between. This CDR3 spans 16 amino acids. Per germline, CDR1 SGHVS and CDR2 FQNEAQ. The specimen was PBMCs. This sequence originates from a man aged 40-50 years in good health and CMV-seropositive. The rearrangement uses TRBV7-8 and TRBJ1-2, with unresolved D. The CDR3 DNA is TGTGCCAGCAGCTTATCGGGGTCTGCTAACGGCTATGGCTACACCTTC. It yields the protein CASSLSGSANGYGYTF.